This T cell receptor beta chain emerged from a study of blood T cell repertoires in COVID-19. At the level of the study: The United States, Italy and Spain provided the acute and convalescent COVID-19 samples. The cDNA or gDNA used as material had been derived from T cells, B-cell-depleted T cells, or PBMCs.

With 2 bases removed from V and 2 bases from J, the gap between germline ends came to 9 bases. Germline V gene lookup returns CDR1 SGHDN and CDR2 FVKESK. The CDR3 loop spans 14 amino acids. Per the authors' pipeline: Counts of nucleated cells, estimated from reference gene primer amplification, were obtained. The method was immunoSEQ multiplex PCR; TCRdb's version includes in-frame clones alone and lacks a portion of them. V and J calls plus clone size are reproduced from that table; the DNA served to infer D and trimming. The sample records about 240,000 clones, roughly 90% being singletons. The receptor was derived from a woman aged 25 to 39 with acute or convalescent COVID-19. The J gene is TRBJ1-2, the V gene TRBV14; a possible D gene is TRBD1 (5 bases). Sequenced sample: peripheral blood. The CDR3 reads CASSQPGRNYGYTF. DNA for the CDR3: TGTGCCAGCAGCCAACCAGGGAGGAACTATGGCTACACCTTC.